The T cell receptor (beta chain) described here comes from a study of vaccination and CD4 T cells after COVID-19. Regarding this clonotype: Its specificity is not known. The junction and the germline gene differ at one end; a read error may be behind it.

Treatment defined: roughly 10-day PBMC culture with coronavirus spike peptide pools or control peptides (ViraFEST assay). Germline CDR1 reads LNHDA; CDR2 reads SQIVND (reference sequence). The CDR3 runs 13 residues. Oncomine TCR Beta short-read sequencing was applied to DNA from cultured CD4+ T cells. TCRdb called the PCR reads again in MiXCR, with one record for every CDR3 protein. Found here are around 20,000 distinct CDR3 sequences, roughly half of them singletons; the top ten hold about 13%. Study-wide findings and caveats: Looking at convalescent patients, 304 of their 307 vaccine-specific clones were spike mono-reactive.

V usage is TRBV19 and J usage is TRBJ1-2; the D gene is possibly TRBD1 (5 bases). The receptor's source is a human donor who had recovered from COVID-19. The sample was CD4+ T cells from blood, cultured in vitro. CDR3 in amino acids: CTSSKEGPYGYTF. In DNA form, the CDR3 reads TGTACCAGTAGTAAAGAGGGACCCTATGGCTACACCTTC. The full variable domain, with the rest looked up from reference TRBV19 and TRBJ1-2, is DGGITQSPKYLFRKEGQNVTLSCEQNLNHDAMYWYRQDPGQGLRLIYYSQIVNDFQKGDIAEGYSVSREKKESFPLTVTSAQKNPTAFYLCTSSKEGPYGYTFGSGTRLTVV.